This is a list of T cell receptor beta chains from one sample in a study of blood T cell repertoires in COVID-19. Repertoires were generated with immunoSEQ multiplex PCR, while TCRdb's copy carries only in-frame clones and drops some. The sample holds 650,000 to 800,000 clones; about 87% are singletons and the top ten take roughly 0.25%. Sequenced: peripheral blood. The receptors originated from a woman aged 18-29 years with acute or convalescent COVID-19. Both conserved end residues are part of each CDR3. D genes are given only for firm matches. Size is stated for part of the rows, as once, few or many counts, or as a class when the clone is expanded.

J: TRBJ1-1
size: .
D: .
V: TRBV5-4
DNA: TGTGCCAGCCCCGCGGTGGTGACAGGCAACACTGAAGCTTTCTTT
CDR3: CASPAVVTGNTEAFF

J: TRBJ2-1
size: .
D: .
V: TRBV12-3/TRBV12-4
DNA: TGTGCCAGCAGTTCCTCAGGGATCAATGAGCAGTTCTTC
CDR3: CASSSSGINEQFF

J: TRBJ1-2
size: .
D: TRBD1
V: TRBV6-5
DNA: TGTGCCAGTCTCAGGGGGTCCAACTATGGCTACACCTTC
CDR3: CASLRGSNYGYTF

J: TRBJ2-5
size: .
D: TRBD1
V: TRBV7-3
DNA: TGTGCCAGCAGCTCCTACAGGGGAGAGACCCAGTACTTC
CDR3: CASSSYRGETQYF

J: TRBJ2-7
size: .
D: .
V: TRBV5-1
DNA: TGCGCCAGCAGCACCGGGACCTACGAGCAGTACTTC
CDR3: CASSTGTYEQYF

J: TRBJ2-2
size: .
D: .
V: TRBV5-1
DNA: TGCGCCAGCAGCCCCGCCCCGCGAGGGGAGCTGTTTTTT
CDR3: CASSPAPRGELFF

J: TRBJ1-2
size: .
D: .
V: TRBV25-1
DNA: TGTGCCAGCAGTGAATATTTCCCAGGAGGCTCCTATGGCTACACCTTC
CDR3: CASSEYFPGGSYGYTF

J: TRBJ2-7
size: .
D: .
V: TRBV5-1
DNA: TGCGCCAGCAGCTTGACAGCTTACGAGCAGTACTTC
CDR3: CASSLTAYEQYF

J: TRBJ1-3
size: .
D: TRBD1
V: TRBV5-1
DNA: TGCGCCAGCAGCTTGGGACAGGGGAGCTCTGGAAACACCATATATTTT
CDR3: CASSLGQGSSGNTIYF

J: TRBJ1-2
size: .
D: .
V: TRBV6-5
DNA: TGTGCCAGCAGACCCTTGCAGGGATCAAACTATGGCTACACCTTC
CDR3: CASRPLQGSNYGYTF

J: TRBJ2-7
size: .
D: TRBD1
V: TRBV10-3
DNA: TGTGCCATCAGTGGGGAGAGGACAGGTTACGAGCAGTACTTC
CDR3: CAISGERTGYEQYF

J: TRBJ1-2
size: .
D: TRBD1
V: TRBV24-1
DNA: TGTGCCACCAGTGAATCCGGGACAGGGGGTTTAGGCTATGGCTACACCTTC
CDR3: CATSESGTGGLGYGYTF

J: TRBJ2-1
size: .
D: TRBD2
V: TRBV11-2
DNA: TGTGCCAGCAGCTTAGCCGGGGGGGGCCACAATGAGCAGTTCTTC
CDR3: CASSLAGGGHNEQFF

J: TRBJ1-2
size: .
D: TRBD1
V: TRBV2
DNA: TGTGCCAGCAGTGAGGACAGGGGGCGTCATGGCTACACCTTC
CDR3: CASSEDRGRHGYTF

J: TRBJ2-3
size: .
D: TRBD1
V: TRBV6-1
DNA: TGTGCCAGCAGTGAACTTGGGAAGGGGACAGGGGGAGATACGCAGTATTTT
CDR3: CASSELGKGTGGDTQYF

J: TRBJ1-1
size: .
D: .
V: TRBV25-1
DNA: TGTGCCAGCAGGGGTCGGGTAGTGAACACTGAAGCTTTCTTT
CDR3: CASRGRVVNTEAFF

J: TRBJ2-3
size: .
D: TRBD2
V: TRBV7-9
DNA: TGTGCCAGCAGCTTTAGGCGGGGGGGCCGCACAGATACGCAGTATTTT
CDR3: CASSFRRGGRTDTQYF

J: TRBJ2-1
size: few
D: .
V: TRBV7-3
DNA: TGTGCCAGCAGCCTCCACAGGGCCAATGAGCAGTTCTTC
CDR3: CASSLHRANEQFF

J: TRBJ2-1
size: once
D: TRBD2
V: TRBV5-1
DNA: TGCGCCAGCAAACCCAGCGGGGGGGCGGGCGATGAGCAGTTCTTC
CDR3: CASKPSGGAGDEQFF

J: TRBJ1-1
size: .
D: .
V: TRBV3-1/TRBV3-2
DNA: TGTGCCAGCAGCCGCCGCGGGTCTGAAGCTTTCTTT
CDR3: CASSRRGSEAFF

J: TRBJ1-4
size: .
D: .
V: TRBV4-2
DNA: TGTGCCAGCAGGGGGTGGGGGGAAAATGAAAAACTGTTTTTT
CDR3: CASRGWGENEKLFF

J: TRBJ2-3
size: .
D: .
V: TRBV7-2
DNA: TGTGCCAGCAGCATACTGACGGTAGCCACAGATACGCAGTATTTT
CDR3: CASSILTVATDTQYF

J: TRBJ2-6
size: .
D: .
V: TRBV2
DNA: TGTGCCAGCATTGGCAGGAAGGATTCTGGGGCCAACGTCCTGACTTTC
CDR3: CASIGRKDSGANVLTF

J: TRBJ2-7
size: .
D: TRBD1
V: TRBV19
DNA: TGTGCCAGTAGTACCACGACGCCATGGGACAGGGAAGGCGAGCAGTACTTC
CDR3: CASSTTTPWDREGEQYF

J: TRBJ1-5
size: .
D: TRBD1
V: TRBV7-9
DNA: TGTGCCAGCAGCTCACAGGGGACACTACTTAATCAGCCCCAGCATTTT
CDR3: CASSSQGTLLNQPQHF

J: TRBJ1-3
size: .
D: TRBD1
V: TRBV6-5
DNA: TGTGCCAGCAGTCTAACAGGGGCTGGAAACACCATATATTTT
CDR3: CASSLTGAGNTIYF